Included here is one T cell receptor beta chain sequence, with context. Its antigen is undetermined. V was cut by 3 bases and J by 10 bases, with 19 bases left in between. This CDR3 has 16 amino acids. Germline values: CDR1 LNHDA, CDR2 SQIVND (reference sequence). The primer mix had 60 Vbeta and 13 Jbeta primers. TCRdb keeps only in-frame clones here, not all; method: immunoSEQ multiplex PCR. Of roughly 150,000 clones in the sample, 65% to 90% were seen once. Regarding donors, all were healthy bone marrow donors. This sample stems from a study of cytomegalovirus exposure and HLA in healthy donors. Overall study findings and caveats: By a later analysis, the bulk of CMV-associated TCR beta chains appeared HLA-restricted. In an earlier analysis, productive rearrangement rates for most beta V segments clustered near 87% or 30%. The presence/absence work took it that sequencing depth was about the same across donors.

The rearrangement joins TRBV19 to TRBJ1-6, with no clear D. The TCR sequence derives from a male donor in good health and CMV-seronegative. Sequencing input: PBMCs. In DNA, the CDR3 is TGTGCCAGTAGTATCCACTTGCGACGGAGGATCTCACCCCTCCACTTT. It encodes CASSIHLRRRISPLHF.